The 9 T cell receptor beta chains presented below share a single source sample, sequenced in a study of blood T cell repertoires in COVID-19. The protocol was immunoSEQ multiplex PCR, while the TCRdb copy is restricted to in-frame clones and leaves out a portion. Here the sample spans approximately 440,000 clones, about nine tenths being singletons. The source material was PBMCs or T cells enriched from blood (not recorded which). These receptors were obtained from a man younger than 35 who had recovered from COVID-19.

As for this clone: Other DNA sequences of this sample code for an identical CDR3. The gene calls are TRBV6-5 and TRBJ1-1; D is ambiguous. The CDR3 has 12 residues. The V and J ends lost 4 bases and 0 bases respectively, with 3 bases between them. CDR1 MNHEY and CDR2 SVGAGI come from the germline V gene. The CDR3 loop is CASSSVNTEAFF. For the CDR3, the DNA is TGTGCCAGCAGTTCCGTGAACACTGAAGCTTTCTTT.

The V and J genes are TRBV2 and TRBJ1-6; D may be TRBD1 (6 bases). CDR1 is SNHLY, CDR2 FYNNEI, per germline. This CDR3 contains 14 residues. The V and J ends lost 4 bases and 5 bases respectively, with 9 bases between them. Here the CDR3 DNA reads TGTGCCAGCAGTGTGGGGGCTAATAATTCACCCCTCCACTTT. As protein: CASSVGANNSPLHF.

The chain is built from TRBV7-3 and TRBJ1-1; tentatively, D is TRBD1 (5 bases). This CDR3 spans 16 amino acids. Germline CDR1 is SGHTA and CDR2 is FQGTGA. Trimming left V 0 bases short and J 3 bases short, with 14 bases between. The CDR3 DNA sequence: TGTGCCAGCAGCTTAACGGGGAGTACGGGGGACACTGAAGCTTTCTTT. Amino acids: CASSLTGSTGDTEAFF.

This clone has only one observation. The chain joins TRBV5-1 to TRBJ1-3; tentative D call: TRBD1 (5 bases). The V and J ends lost 5 bases and 4 bases respectively, with 19 bases between them. The CDR3 runs 16 residues. CDR1 is SGHRS, CDR2 YFSETQ, per germline. Written as DNA, the CDR3 is TGCGCCAGCAGTCGACAGACAAGGAAAGAAGGAAACACCATATATTTT. It codes for CASSRQTRKEGNTIYF.

The chain uses TRBV9 and TRBJ1-1; tentatively, D is TRBD1 (6 bases). The CDR3 extends over 15 amino acids. V lost 3 bases and J lost 4, with 16 bases in between. Per germline, CDR1 SGDLS and CDR2 YYNGEE. In DNA form, the CDR3 reads TGTGCCAGCAGCGCGATCGGGACATGGGGCACTGAAGCTTTCTTT. This translates into CASSAIGTWGTEAFF.

J is TRBJ1-6 and V is TRBV11-2; D call uncertain. Deletions cut 1 base from V and 9 bases from J, with 10 bases between. This CDR3 is built from 14 residues. CDR1 and CDR2 (germline): SGHAT, FQNNGV. As DNA, the CDR3 is TGTGCCAGCAGCTTAGGGGGAGGGAGTTCACCCCTCCACTTT. Protein sequence: CASSLGGGSSPLHF.

The rearrangement links TRBV19 to TRBJ1-6; D perhaps matches TRBD1 (5 bases). CDR1 and CDR2 (germline): LNHDA, SQIVND (reference sequence). V lost 9 bases and J 11 bases, leaving 14 bases between the germline ends. The CDR3 is 12 residues long. In DNA, the CDR3 is TGTGCCAGCTCGCTTGACAGAGCACCCCTCCACTTT. Amino acids: CASSLDRAPLHF.

This chain uses TRBV6-6 with TRBJ2-5; the match to TRBD2 covers 13 bases. Trimming took 5 bases from V and 5 from J; bases not matched to a gene: 11. CDR1 MNHNY and CDR2 SVGAGI come from the germline V gene (reference sequence). The CDR3 covers 17 residues. CDR3: CASSRGLAGPTGETQYF. DNA for the CDR3: TGTGCCAGCAGTCGGGGACTAGCGGGACCGACCGGGGAGACCCAGTACTTC.

The chain couples TRBV12-3 or TRBV12-4 to TRBJ1-3; weak D call: TRBD1 (5 bases). The CDR3 has 13 amino acids. Trimming removed 5 bases from V and 4 bases from J, with 9 bases in between. The CDR3: CASSPNRGNTIYF. CDR3 nucleotide sequence: TGTGCCAGCAGTCCCAACAGGGGAAACACCATATATTTT.